The T cell receptor (beta chain) under discussion was sequenced for a study of blood T cell repertoires in COVID-19 (TCRdb year 2020). About the investigation overall: The collaborator samples originated in the United States, Italy and Spain and spanned the acute and convalescent phases of COVID-19. The prospective study material was composed of cDNA or gDNA derived from T cells, B-cell-depleted T cells, or PBMCs. The dataset comprised deeply sampled blood TCRbeta repertoires from subjects exposed to, actively infected with, or recovered from COVID-19. The repertoires were made available in a free public database intended to serve as a resource for research on the immune response to SARS-CoV-2. Samples were obtained from the ongoing ImmuneRACE study (first 160 participants) and from roughly 1,300 subjects provided by 6 global collaborators. A de-identified subject ID, COVID-19 status, age in years and sex were almost always included in the sample metadata. Where available, HLA class I and class II types were taken from metadata supplied by the sample provider and were not determined by assay-based typing. What the study reported, not specific to this receptor: The amount of clinical and demographic metadata varied by source and participant and was provided uncurated.

The collaborating institutions used their own protocols to collect whole blood in K2EDTA tubes. For TCRbeta analysis, collaborators shipped samples in one of three forms: frozen whole blood, isolated PBMCs, or DNA extracted from either of those sample types. TCRbeta CDR3 regions were amplified from genomic DNA using the immunoSEQ Assay, a bias-controlled multiplex PCR. Per the source publication's procedure: Within the assay, amplification of reference gene primers was used to estimate how many nucleated cells each sample contained. To quantify the absolute abundance of each unique TCRbeta CDR3 rearrangement, sequence reads were collapsed and filtered. For each sample, productive Simpson clonality was calculated as the square root of Simpson's diversity index over productive rearrangements. TCRdb took over this immuneACCESS table, retaining in-frame rearrangements with V and J assigned. Such tables are incomplete; in checked studies, under half of the missing clones stem from an unresolved V gene, and the remainder is unexplained. Clonal size and the V and J genes are those of that table, whereas D and trimming came from the DNA. Counted in this sample were around 250,000 clones; around 80% of them appeared once. In total, the top ten clones hold less than 3.5% of the sample.

This clone was observed once. This receptor's antigen is unknown. No much larger clone exists at a distance of one base, and base qualities are not known. What was sequenced was peripheral blood. This TCR came from a woman in her late teens or twenties with acute or convalescent COVID-19.

CDR3 region: CASSGLSSPTEAFF. In nucleotides, the sequence is TGCGCCAGCAGCGGTTTATCGTCCCCCACTGAAGCTTTCTTT. The V and J segments used are TRBV10-2 and TRBJ1-1, with no confidently assigned D gene. There are 14 amino acids in the CDR3, from cysteine to phenylalanine inclusive. Left in the record is the CDR3 DNA by itself, 42 bases read in frame from the first base. Trimming removed 6 bases from V and 4 bases from J, leaving 15 bases between the germline ends. From a lookup of the germline V gene, CDR1 and CDR2 are WSHSY and SAAADI.